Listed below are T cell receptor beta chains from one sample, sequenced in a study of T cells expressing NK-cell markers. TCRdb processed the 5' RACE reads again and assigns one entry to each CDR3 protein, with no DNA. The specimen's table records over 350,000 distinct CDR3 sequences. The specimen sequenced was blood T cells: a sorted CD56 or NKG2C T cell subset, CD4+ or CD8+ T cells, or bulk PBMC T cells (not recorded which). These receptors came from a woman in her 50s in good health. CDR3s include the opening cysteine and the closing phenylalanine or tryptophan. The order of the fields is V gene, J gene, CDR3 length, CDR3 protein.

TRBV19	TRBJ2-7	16	CASRPPWGTGSQEQYF
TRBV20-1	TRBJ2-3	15	CSARGGLDGTDTQYF
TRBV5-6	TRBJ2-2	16	CASSLFSGSGTGELFF
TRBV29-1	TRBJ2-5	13	CSVERSAQETQYF
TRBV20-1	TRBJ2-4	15	CSAGLMLLAKNIQYF
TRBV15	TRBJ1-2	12	CATSREAYGYTF
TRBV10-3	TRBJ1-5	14	CAIRRGGDNQPQHF
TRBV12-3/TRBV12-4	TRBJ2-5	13	CASSPGSVETQYF
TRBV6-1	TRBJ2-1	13	CASGRGTSGEQFF
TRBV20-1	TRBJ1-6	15	CSARRAGPYNSPLHF
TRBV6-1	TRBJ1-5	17	CASREESAWQNNQPQHF
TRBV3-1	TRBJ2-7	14	CASSQGSMRDEQYF
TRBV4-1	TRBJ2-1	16	CASSHQGPGVTYEQFF
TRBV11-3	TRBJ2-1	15	CASSPVGRTYNEQFF
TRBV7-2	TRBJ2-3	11	CASDLTDTQYF
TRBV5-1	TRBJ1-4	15	CASSKAGQINEKLFF
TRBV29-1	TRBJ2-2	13	CSHAGRTTGELFF
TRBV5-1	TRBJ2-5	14	CASNEGVLQETQYF
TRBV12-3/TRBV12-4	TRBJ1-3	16	CASSGRDSQIGNTIYF
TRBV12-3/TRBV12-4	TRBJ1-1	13	CATLGRGSTEAFF
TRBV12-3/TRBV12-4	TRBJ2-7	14	CASKDREVKGEQYF
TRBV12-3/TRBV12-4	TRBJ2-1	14	CASSLASFYNEQFF
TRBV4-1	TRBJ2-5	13	CASSPLVGETQYF
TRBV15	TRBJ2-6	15	CATRDGMLGANVLTF
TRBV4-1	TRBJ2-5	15	CASSQTGTLRETQYF
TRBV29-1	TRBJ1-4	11	CSAARDEKLFF
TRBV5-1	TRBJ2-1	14	CASSFGQGEGEQFF
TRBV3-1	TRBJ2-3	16	CASSQRRSPRADTQYF
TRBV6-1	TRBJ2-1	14	CASRKLAGASEQFF
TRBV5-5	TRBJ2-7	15	CASNLQSTGRYEQYF
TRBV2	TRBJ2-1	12	CASSSGDLEQFF